These T cell receptor beta chains were read from a single sample in a study of T cell responses to AZD1222 COVID-19 vaccine. TCRdb's copy holds only in-frame clones and misses some; the assay was immunoSEQ multiplex PCR. The table records 90,000 to 120,000 clones, around 94% of them present only once. The source material was peripheral blood, sampled on day 0 of AZD1222 vaccination. The receptors originated from an adult in good health. Each CDR3 is given with its conserved first and last residue. Each record gives: V gene, clone size, J gene, D gene, CDR3 DNA, CDR3 protein. D genes are given only for firm matches. Some rows have no size entry. The others give once, few or many, or a class for an expanded clone.

TRBV7-3	-	TRBJ2-3	TRBD2	TGTGCCAGCAGCTTATTAACGGGAGGAACAGATACGCAGTATTTT	CASSLLTGGTDTQYF
TRBV7-8	-	TRBJ1-1	-	TGTGCCAGCAGCCTTTTGAGCACTGAAGCTTTCTTT	CASSLLSTEAFF
TRBV7-8	-	TRBJ2-7	-	TGTGCCAGCAGCACTAATCTAGACTACGAGCAGTACTTC	CASSTNLDYEQYF
TRBV20-1	-	TRBJ2-1	-	TGCAGTGCCGCCACTTGGATTGAGCAGTTCTTC	CSAATWIEQFF
TRBV5-4	-	TRBJ2-3	TRBD2	TGTGCCAGCAGCTTGGGAGTAGCGGGAGTCCCAGATACGCAGTATTTT	CASSLGVAGVPDTQYF
TRBV2	-	TRBJ1-3	-	TGTGCCAGCAGTGATAGCCGCAACACCATATATTTT	CASSDSRNTIYF
TRBV4-1	-	TRBJ1-2	-	TGCGCCAGCAGCCAAGACGCTAGGGGTTATGGCTACACCTTC	CASSQDARGYGYTF
TRBV5-6	-	TRBJ2-7	-	TGTGCCAGCAGCTTGGGACAGGCGATCTACGAGCAGTACTTC	CASSLGQAIYEQYF
TRBV7-2	-	TRBJ1-6	-	TGTGCCAGCAGCTTAGCGCGCGACGGCCTTACCCACTTT	CASSLARDGLTHF
TRBV5-1	-	TRBJ2-3	-	TGCGCCAGCTCCCCCCGACGGGCGGGAAACACAGATACGCAGTATTTT	CASSPRRAGNTDTQYF
TRBV19	few	TRBJ1-2	-	TGTGCCAGTTACCCCCGTGCAGGGCGAGGATATGGCTACACCTTC	CASYPRAGRGYGYTF